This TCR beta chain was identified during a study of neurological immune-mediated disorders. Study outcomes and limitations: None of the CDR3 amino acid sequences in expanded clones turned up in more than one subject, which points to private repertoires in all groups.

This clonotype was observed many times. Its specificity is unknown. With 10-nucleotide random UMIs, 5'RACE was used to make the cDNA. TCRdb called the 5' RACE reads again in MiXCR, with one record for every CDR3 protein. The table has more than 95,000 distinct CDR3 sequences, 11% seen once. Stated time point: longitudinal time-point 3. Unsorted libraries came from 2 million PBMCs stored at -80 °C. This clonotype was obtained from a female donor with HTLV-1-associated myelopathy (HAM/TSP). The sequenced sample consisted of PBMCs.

The CDR3 coding sequence is TGCGCCAGCAGCTTGGATACAGGGGGGTCCACAGATACGCAGTATTTT. Translation: CASSLDTGGSTDTQYF. This chain joins TRBV5-1 and TRBJ2-3, with TRBD1 matching over 8 bases. CDR1 SGHRS and CDR2 YFSETQ come from the germline V gene. V was pared by 0 bases and J by 2 bases, with 5 bases of the junction left unmatched. This CDR3 region has 16 residues.